Reported below is one T cell receptor (beta chain). Generated by immunoSEQ multiplex PCR, the TCRdb table keeps only in-frame clones and is missing some. The repertoire holds tens of thousands of clones, with approximately 96% as singletons. The data were obtained in a study of T cells after somatic rescue of genetic block. The sample consisted of peripheral blood mononuclear cells (PBMCs). The clonotype was recovered from a child in the first two years of life.

Written as DNA, the CDR3 is TGCGCCAGCAGCTTGGGTCAGGGACACTATGGCTACACCTTC. Translated: CASSLGQGHYGYTF. The chain joins TRBV5-1 to TRBJ1-2; weak D call: TRBD1 (5 bases). V dropped 0 bases and J dropped 3 bases, with 9 bases sitting between them. CDR3 length: 14 residues. Germline values: CDR1 SGHRS, CDR2 YFSETQ.